These 12 T cell receptor beta chains share one sample of origin, sequenced in a study of blood T cell repertoires in COVID-19. Sequenced by immunoSEQ multiplex PCR; TCRdb stores in-frame clones only, minus some. The data hold about 330,000 clones, with roughly 90% observed a single time. Sequenced sample: PBMCs or T cells enriched from blood (not recorded which). The receptors shown here come from a woman in her twenties or thirties who had recovered from COVID-19.

This chain connects TRBV11-2 to TRBJ1-3; D remains unclear. This CDR3 has 13 amino acids. Germline V gene lookup returns CDR1 SGHAT and CDR2 FQNNGV. V lost 5 bases and J 4 bases, leaving 9 bases between the germline ends. CDR3 sequence (DNA): TGTGCCAGCAGCCCTCTCTTAGGAAACACCATATATTTT. Protein sequence: CASSPLLGNTIYF.

The chain recombines TRBV5-6 with TRBJ1-1; D perhaps matches TRBD1 (5 bases). Trimming left V 1 base short and J 5 bases short, with 12 bases between. The germline gives CDR1 SGHDT, CDR2 YYEEEE. The CDR3 is 14 amino acids. The CDR3 region is CASSLPGSKTEAFF. CDR3 nucleotide sequence: TGTGCCAGCAGCTTGCCAGGGTCGAAAACTGAAGCTTTCTTT.

The chain is built from TRBV27 and TRBJ2-1; D remains unclear. CDR3 length equals 13 residues. Germline CDR1 and CDR2: MNHEY and SMNVEV (reference sequence). The V end lost 9 bases, the J end lost 6 bases, and 15 bases lay between the germline ends. The CDR3 reads CASVRLPSNEQFF. The CDR3 nucleotides read TGTGCCAGTGTTAGGCTCCCTAGCAATGAGCAGTTCTTC.

The V and J genes are TRBV2 and TRBJ2-1; 12 nucleotides line up with TRBD2. This CDR3 region has 16 residues. Germline V CDR1 and CDR2: SNHLY, FYNNEI. V lost 5 bases to trimming and J lost 4 bases; unmatched junction nucleotides: 6. CDR3 region: CASSPLTSGSYNEQFF. Here the CDR3 DNA reads TGTGCCAGCAGTCCCCTGACTAGCGGGAGTTACAATGAGCAGTTCTTC. The complete variable domain, with remaining parts taken from reference TRBV2 and TRBJ2-1, reads EPEVTQTPSHQVTQMGQEVILRCVPISNHLYFYWYRQILGQKVEFLVSFYNNEISEKSEIFDDQFSVERPDGSNFTLKIRSTKLEDSAMYFCASSPLTSGSYNEQFFGPGTRLTVL.

The J gene is TRBJ1-5, the V gene TRBV28, with a possible D match to TRBD1 (6 bases). From germline, CDR1 is MDHEN and CDR2 SYDVKM. This CDR3 spans 14 amino acids. Trimming stripped 6 bases from V and 6 bases from J, with 15 bases between. DNA for the CDR3: TGTGCCAGCAGGCGACAGGTTGGAGGTCAGCCCCAGCATTTT. This gives the protein CASRRQVGGQPQHF.

V is TRBV12-3 or TRBV12-4 and J is TRBJ2-5; TRBD1 might be the D (6 bases). The CDR3 runs 13 residues. Trimming took off 6 bases at V and 2 bases at J, with 10 bases between the two ends. The CDR3 spells CASSSGQQETQYF. CDR3 DNA sequence: TGTGCCAGCAGCTCAGGACAGCAAGAGACCCAGTACTTC.

This sequence joins TRBV29-1 and TRBJ1-5; D remains ambiguous. The CDR3 runs 12 residues. V was pared by 5 bases and J by 9 bases, with 14 bases between. CDR1 SQVTM and CDR2 ANQGSEA come from the germline V gene. CDR3 DNA: TGCAGCGTTCAACTTGACTTGGGGCCCCAGCATTTT. Its translation is CSVQLDLGPQHF.

The rearrangement links TRBV7-2 to TRBJ2-1; possibly TRBD2 for D (7 bases). Trimming removed 4 bases from V and 0 bases from J, with 19 bases in between. The CDR3 is 18 residues long. Germline CDR1 SGHTA, CDR2 FQGNSA. The CDR3 is CASSSPGGGTSSYNEQFF. The CDR3 nucleotides read TGTGCCAGCAGCTCGCCGGGGGGCGGGACAAGCTCCTACAATGAGCAGTTCTTC.

This sequence joins TRBV7-9 and TRBJ2-5, with unresolved D. The CDR3 is 12 amino acids. Germline loops: CDR1 SEHNR, CDR2 FQNEAQ (reference sequence). Trimming cost V 5 bases and J 5 bases, with 9 bases left between them. Here the CDR3 reads CASSPSSETQYF. The CDR3 DNA follows: TGTGCCAGCAGCCCGTCTTCGGAGACCCAGTACTTC.

The genes are TRBV9 and TRBJ2-1, with 9 bases lining up with TRBD2. The junction had 3 bases not matched to a gene; V was cut back by 0 bases and J by 2 bases. The germline V gene encodes CDR1 SGDLS and CDR2 YYNGEE. The CDR3 runs 16 residues. The CDR3 nucleotides are TGTGCCAGCAGCGTAGGACTAGCGGATACCTACAATGAGCAGTTCTTC. Protein product: CASSVGLADTYNEQFF.

V and J are TRBV19 and TRBJ1-5, with D uncertain. V dropped 0 bases and J dropped 6 bases, with 9 bases sitting between them. In germline, CDR1 is LNHDA, CDR2 SQIVND (reference sequence). The CDR3 totals 14 residues. Here the CDR3 reads CASSIEGVAQPQHF. For the CDR3, the DNA is TGTGCCAGTAGTATAGAGGGAGTGGCTCAGCCCCAGCATTTT. Drawing the rest from reference TRBV19 and TRBJ1-5, the complete variable domain is DGGITQSPKYLFRKEGQNVTLSCEQNLNHDAMYWYRQDPGQGLRLIYYSQIVNDFQKGDIAEGYSVSREKKESFPLTVTSAQKNPTAFYLCASSIEGVAQPQHFGDGTRLSIL.

DNA for the CDR3: TGCGCCAGCAGCCCTAGCGGGAGTCACACAGATACGCAGTATTTT. Its protein is CASSPSGSHTDTQYF. The chain employs TRBV4-3 and TRBJ2-3, with 10 positions matching TRBD2. J gave up 2 bases and V 4 bases, and 3 bases lay outside the gene matches. This CDR3 spans 15 amino acids. Germline V lookup: CDR1 LGHNA, CDR2 YSLEER.